The 14 T cell receptor beta chains presented below share a single source sample, sequenced in a study of tumor-infiltrating lymphocytes in primary liver carcinoma. The input was 500 ng total RNA; TCR beta cDNA was made from it with a constant-region primer. A slightly modified ARM-PCR protocol with three nested multiplex PCR rounds produced these TCR beta libraries. It was with TRBV1-TRBV30 forward primers and a C-beta reverse primer that the first two PCR rounds were run, at approximately 9 cycles each. Using its own MiXCR run on the multiplex PCR reads, TCRdb lists one record per CDR3 protein. The table shows roughly 180,000 distinct CDR3 sequences, with around 60% occurring only once. Out of unsorted whole blood came the blood RNA, and germline DNA was extracted as well. The material sequenced was peripheral blood. These receptors were obtained from a middle-aged man with primary liver carcinoma and hepatitis B virus infection.

To note about this clonotype: This could be a read error, since a much larger clone is one nucleotide away. CDR3 nucleotides: TGCAGCGGGCGGGACAACTACTACGAGCAGTACTTC. Its translation is CSGRDNYYEQYF. The rearrangement joins TRBV29-1 to TRBJ2-7; D possibly uses TRBD1 or TRBD2 (6 bases each). This CDR3 has 12 amino acids. V was clipped by 7 bases and J by 3 bases, with 13 bases between them. Germline-derived CDR1 and CDR2 are SQVTM and ANQGSEA.

V and J are TRBV28 and TRBJ2-7; D is unclear. Germline V gene data show CDR1 as MDHEN and CDR2 as SYDVKM. The CDR3 has 11 residues. Deletions cut 5 bases from V and 4 bases from J, with 6 bases between. As DNA, the CDR3 is TGTGCCAGCAGTACGCAATACGAGCAGTACTTC. Its translation is CASSTQYEQYF.

The rearrangement joins TRBV5-1 to TRBJ2-3, with TRBD2 matching 7 bases. This CDR3 region has 16 residues. Germline loops: CDR1 SGHRS, CDR2 YFSETQ. V trimming: 4 bases; J trimming: 0 bases; junction bases outside the gene matches: 8. CDR3 coding DNA: TGCGCCAGCAGCCCGGGGAGTAGCGGGAGCACAGATACGCAGTATTTT. Its protein product is CASSPGSSGSTDTQYF.

In this sample, this clonotype turned up once. A junction boundary mismatches the germline segment, possibly from a read error. The chain joins TRBV19 to TRBJ1-5, with TRBD1 matching 7 bases. This CDR3 has 13 amino acids. Germline V gene lookup returns CDR1 LNHDA and CDR2 SQIVND (reference sequence). For the CDR3, the DNA is TGTGCCAGTAGTCGACAGGGAGGTCAGCGCCAGCATTTT. Its translation: CASSRQGGQRQHF.

The rearrangement joins TRBV6-5 to TRBJ2-3; unclear D gene. The germline V gene encodes CDR1 MNHEY and CDR2 SVGAGI. The CDR3 runs 15 residues. The V end lost 4 bases, the J end lost 2 bases, and 13 bases lay between the germline ends. In DNA, the CDR3 is TGTGCCAGCAGTTCCCAGGTGGCATACACAGATACGCAGTATTTT. Residues: CASSSQVAYTDTQYF.

This clonotype occurred once. This sequence joins TRBV4-1 and TRBJ2-7; maybe TRBD2 (6 bases). CDR1 MGHRA and CDR2 YSYEKL come from the germline V gene. The CDR3 runs to 16 residues. V dropped 5 bases and J dropped 4 bases, with 21 bases sitting between them. In nucleotides, the CDR3 is TGCGCCAGCAGCTCTCATCGCGCGGGGTCTTGGTACGAGCAGTACTTC. Its protein is CASSSHRAGSWYEQYF.

V is TRBV12-3 or TRBV12-4 and J is TRBJ2-2; tentatively, D is TRBD2 (7 bases). The CDR3 extends over 16 amino acids. V lost 5 bases and J 7 bases, leaving 20 bases between the germline ends. In nucleotides, the CDR3 is TGTGCCAGCAGTCCGAGGGGACGGGGGGCGAACGGGGAGCTGTTTTTT. This sequence encodes CASSPRGRGANGELFF.

As for this clonotype: Mismatch with germline at one junction end may stem from a read error. The V and J genes are TRBV11-2 and TRBJ2-5; maybe TRBD1 (6 bases). This CDR3 comprises 15 residues. CDR1 and CDR2 from the germline V gene are SGHAT and FQNNGV. The CDR3 reads CANSFGDRTQETQYF. DNA of the CDR3: TGTGCCAACAGCTTTGGAGACAGGACACAAGAGACCCAGTACTTC.

As regards this clonotype: Mismatch with germline at one junction end may stem from a read error. The rearrangement uses TRBV6-1 and TRBJ2-3, with a weak D call TRBD1 (5 bases). The CDR3 covers 14 residues. Germline CDR1 is MNHNS and CDR2 is SASEGT. The chain's CDR3 is CASRAIGGTDTQYF. The CDR3 DNA is TGTGCTAGCAGGGCCATTGGGGGCACAGATACGCAGTATTTT.

This clonotype was found many times. The J gene is TRBJ1-1, the V gene TRBV29-1; 8 nucleotides agree with TRBD1. The V gene end was trimmed by 5 bases and the J gene end by 5 bases; junction bases not matched to a gene: 7. Germline V gene lookup returns CDR1 SQVTM and CDR2 ANQGSEA. The CDR3 is 13 residues long. This CDR3 reads CSVSTGGQTEAFF. In nucleotides, the CDR3 is TGCAGCGTTTCAACAGGGGGACAAACTGAAGCTTTCTTT.

With respect to this clonotype: The junction departs from the called germline gene at one end, perhaps through a read error. The V gene is TRBV5-6, the J gene TRBJ2-7; the D is unclear. This CDR3 comprises 13 residues. CDR1 and CDR2 (germline): SGHDT, YYEEEE. CDR3 sequence: CVSSRIDGYEQYF. Here the CDR3 DNA reads TGTGTCAGCAGCCGTATCGATGGCTACGAGCAGTACTTC.

This clonotype was found a few times. A read error may be the cause here, since a much bigger clone is one base away. The rearrangement joins TRBV11-1 to TRBJ2-2; 8 nucleotides match TRBD2. Germline values: CDR1 SGHAT, CDR2 FQDESV (reference sequence). With 5 bases clipped from V and 6 bases from J, the junction kept 8 bases outside the gene matches. The CDR3 runs to 15 residues. CDR3 sequence reads: CASSPGGGNAGELFF. CDR3 DNA: TGTGCCAGCAGCCCGGGAGGGGGAAACGCCGGGGAGCTGTTTTTT.

The rearrangement uses TRBV19 and TRBJ2-2; D call uncertain. The germline V gene encodes CDR1 LNHDA and CDR2 SQIVND (reference sequence). Between the trimmed V and J ends, which lost 5 bases and 7 bases, there was a span of 8 bases. The CDR3 sequence is 12 residues long. The CDR3 DNA is TGTGCCAGTAGTCGGGTGGGCGGGGAGCTGTTTTTT. Translated: CASSRVGGELFF.

This chain joins TRBV28 and TRBJ1-5, with a tentative D call TRBD1 (6 bases). This CDR3 contains 16 residues. Trimming shortened V by 6 bases and J by 2 bases, and 17 bases separated the two germline ends. Germline values: CDR1 MDHEN, CDR2 SYDVKM. CDR3 sequence (DNA): TGTGCCAGCAGGCATCCCCCTTACAGGGGCAATCAGCCCCAGCATTTT. This gives the protein CASRHPPYRGNQPQHF.